The next 3 T cell receptor beta chains were all read from a single sample in a study of T cell responses to AZD1222 COVID-19 vaccine. Method: immunoSEQ multiplex PCR; TCRdb's copy keeps in-frame clones and lacks some. The sample lists 100,000 to 150,000 clones; 93% were seen once. This sample comprised peripheral blood, obtained on day 0 of AZD1222 vaccination. These receptor sequences come from an adult in good health.

This clone was found once. The genes are TRBV5-1 and TRBJ2-3; tentative D call: TRBD2 (6 bases). This CDR3 spans 14 amino acids. Trimming left V 3 bases short and J 3 bases short, with 11 bases between. Per germline, CDR1 SGHRS and CDR2 YFSETQ. This CDR3 is CASSWRAGTDTQYF. For the CDR3, the DNA is TGCGCCAGCAGCTGGAGGGCGGGTACAGATACGCAGTATTTT.

The chain recombines TRBV7-8 with TRBJ1-1, with 7 bases aligning to TRBD1. CDR3 length: 15 amino acids. V trimming: 1 base; J trimming: 4 bases; junction bases outside the gene matches: 6. Germline V gene sequence: CDR1 SGHVS, CDR2 FQNEAQ. The CDR3 sequence is CASSLEPSGGTEAFF. The CDR3 coding sequence is TGTGCCAGCAGCTTAGAGCCCTCAGGGGGCACTGAAGCTTTCTTT.

For the CDR3, the DNA is TGTGCCAGCAGCTTAGGGCGGGCCTATGGCTACACCTTC. Its protein product is CASSLGRAYGYTF. The rearrangement joins TRBV11-1 to TRBJ1-2; D call uncertain. V gave up 1 base and J gave up 4 bases, with 7 bases separating them. CDR3 size: 13 residues. CDR1 and CDR2 (germline): SGHAT, FQDESV (reference sequence). Based on the CDR3 plus reference TRBV11-1 and TRBJ1-2, the full variable domain is EAEVAQSPRYKITEKSQAVAFWCDPISGHATLYWYRQILGQGPELLVQFQDESVVDDSQLPKDRFSAERLKGVDSTLKIQPAELGDSAMYLCASSLGRAYGYTFGSGTRLTVV.